The text below deals with one T cell receptor beta chain. Its target is unknown. CDR1 is SGHRS, CDR2 YFSETQ, per germline. Between the trimmed V and J ends, which lost 1 base and 4 bases, there was a span of 11 bases. CDR3 length: 15 amino acids. The data originate from a study of T cells in localized non-small cell lung cancer. Study observations and caveats: Median 57 top-100 tumor clones were shared with paired adjacent lung.

The table came from immunoSEQ multiplex PCR; TCRdb's copy has only in-frame clones and leaves some out. The data contain about 72,000 clones, roughly 86% of them singletons. The chain uses TRBV5-1 and TRBJ2-2; the D is unclear. Sample: peripheral blood, taken before any cancer treatment. The TCR comes from a female donor older than 55 with stage I lung adenocarcinoma. DNA for the CDR3: TGCGCCAGCAGCTTGATGGTTACGGGCACCGGGGAGCTGTTTTTT. This gives the protein CASSLMVTGTGELFF.